This T cell receptor (beta chain) originates from a study of T cells after yellow fever vaccination. Overall study results and limits: Although most clonotypes did not, a small share appeared in both CD4 and CD8 compartments. Primary-vaccination clones mostly resurfaced post-booster (nearly 97% CD4, more than 85% CD8). Contamination of FACS-sorted repertoires by abundant clonotypes from the bulk population could occur.

Concerning this clonotype itself: Its antigen is as yet unknown.

The germline gives CDR1 DFQATT, CDR2 SNEGSKA (reference sequence). The V end was cut by 0 bases, the J end by 2 bases, with 16 bases between. This CDR3 comprises 16 residues. Template switching with 5'RACE generated the TCR cDNA and added a universal primer site and UMIs. TCRdb independently ran MiXCR on the 5' RACE reads; one entry per CDR3 protein. Of about 580,000 distinct CDR3 sequences in the sample, around 16% were seen once. The clonotype originates from a man between 18 and 35 years old who received the YFV17D yellow fever vaccine. The input for sequencing was PBMCs, taken around 5 days after the first yellow fever vaccination. V is TRBV20-1 and J is TRBJ2-5; TRBD2 is a possible D gene (5 bases). The CDR3 sequence: CSARDHTARGQETQYF. The DNA for the CDR3 is TGCAGTGCTAGAGATCATACGGCCCGGGGACAAGAGACCCAGTACTTC.